This T cell receptor (beta chain) was retrieved from a study of blood T cell repertoires in COVID-19. Ages ranged from about 18 to 90 years, with residence in 20 to 30 US areas. During the 2 weeks before they entered the study, exposed participants had met someone with a PCR-confirmed or clinician-diagnosed COVID-19 case. This clone was picked up one time. V was pared by 1 base and J by 5 bases, with 15 bases between. This CDR3 has 15 amino acids. Germline values: CDR1 SGHRS, CDR2 YFSETQ. Authors' processing steps: Nucleated cell counts were estimated from reference gene primer amplification. Using immunoSEQ multiplex PCR, the repertoire was profiled, and TCRdb retains in-frame clones only, with some absent. The V and J calls and the clone size are those of that table, but D and trimming were determined from the DNA. Of fewer than 250,000 clones in the sample, less than 90% were seen once.

J is TRBJ2-5 and V is TRBV5-1, with a possible D match to TRBD1 (6 bases). Sequencing was performed on PBMCs or T cells enriched from blood (not recorded which). This receptor was obtained from a woman between 25 and 40 years old who had been exposed to COVID-19. The CDR3 here is CASSLTYRVNETQYF. CDR3 nucleotides: TGCGCCAGCAGCTTGACCTACAGGGTTAATGAGACCCAGTACTTC.